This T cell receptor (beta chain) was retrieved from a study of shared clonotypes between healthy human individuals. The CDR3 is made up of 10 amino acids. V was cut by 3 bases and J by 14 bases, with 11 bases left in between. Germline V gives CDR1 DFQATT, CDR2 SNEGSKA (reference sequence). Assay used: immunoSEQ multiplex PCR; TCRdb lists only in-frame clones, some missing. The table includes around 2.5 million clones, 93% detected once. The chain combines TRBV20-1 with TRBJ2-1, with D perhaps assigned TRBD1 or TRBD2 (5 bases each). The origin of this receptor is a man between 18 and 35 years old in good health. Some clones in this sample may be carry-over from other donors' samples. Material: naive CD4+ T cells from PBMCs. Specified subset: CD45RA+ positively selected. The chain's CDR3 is CSASNEGKFF. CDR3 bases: TGCAGTGCTAGTAATGAGGGGAAGTTCTTC.